Listed below are T cell receptor beta chains from one sample, sequenced in a study of T cell responses to AZD1222 COVID-19 vaccine. Libraries were prepared by immunoSEQ multiplex PCR; TCRdb keeps only in-frame clonotypes and omits some of them. The data contain over 150,000 clones, 88% of them singletons. The source was peripheral blood, collected on day 0 of AZD1222 vaccination. The receptors here all came from an adult in good health. CDR3s include the opening cysteine and the closing phenylalanine or tryptophan. The D gene is left open where the match is weak. Expanded clones get a size class; other rows say once, few or many, or leave the size out.

d_gene: .
j_gene: TRBJ2-1
abundance: once
v_gene: TRBV28
CDR3aa: CASSLLVNEQFF
CDR3nt: TGTGCCAGCAGTTTATTGGTCAATGAGCAGTTCTTC

d_gene: .
j_gene: TRBJ1-1
abundance: .
v_gene: TRBV19
CDR3aa: CASSPPGTEAFF
CDR3nt: TGTGCCAGTAGCCCTCCCGGGACTGAAGCTTTCTTT

d_gene: .
j_gene: TRBJ2-2
abundance: .
v_gene: TRBV19
CDR3aa: CASTPGSNTGELFF
CDR3nt: TGTGCCAGTACCCCGGGATCTAACACCGGGGAGCTGTTTTTT

d_gene: .
j_gene: TRBJ2-1
abundance: .
v_gene: TRBV29-1
CDR3aa: CSVGSWAGNEQFF
CDR3nt: TGCAGCGTTGGGAGTTGGGCCGGTAATGAGCAGTTCTTC

d_gene: .
j_gene: TRBJ2-7
abundance: few
v_gene: TRBV27
CDR3aa: CASSPGPGPYEQYF
CDR3nt: TGTGCCAGCAGCCCGGGCCCAGGCCCCTACGAGCAGTACTTC

d_gene: .
j_gene: TRBJ1-4
abundance: .
v_gene: TRBV15
CDR3aa: CATNGGGKNEKLFF
CDR3nt: TGTGCCACCAACGGAGGAGGGAAGAATGAAAAACTGTTTTTT

d_gene: TRBD2
j_gene: TRBJ2-5
abundance: .
v_gene: TRBV5-4
CDR3aa: CASSPGTSGGSQETQYF
CDR3nt: TGTGCCAGCAGCCCAGGGACTAGCGGGGGGTCCCAAGAGACCCAGTACTTC

d_gene: .
j_gene: TRBJ1-3
abundance: .
v_gene: TRBV7-2
CDR3aa: CASSFPGSAARGTIYF
CDR3nt: TGTGCCAGCAGCTTCCCGGGGTCTGCTGCCAGGGGCACCATATATTTT

d_gene: .
j_gene: TRBJ2-2
abundance: once
v_gene: TRBV7-3
CDR3aa: CASSLNAITTGELFF
CDR3nt: TGTGCCAGCAGCTTAAACGCTATCACCACCGGGGAGCTGTTTTTT

d_gene: TRBD1
j_gene: TRBJ2-7
abundance: .
v_gene: TRBV27
CDR3aa: CASSFGTGIYEQYF
CDR3nt: TGTGCCAGCAGTTTTGGGACAGGGATCTACGAGCAGTACTTC

d_gene: TRBD1
j_gene: TRBJ2-7
abundance: .
v_gene: TRBV10-2
CDR3aa: CASSERWTGGAEQYF
CDR3nt: TGCGCCAGCAGTGAGAGGTGGACAGGGGGCGCCGAGCAGTACTTC

d_gene: .
j_gene: TRBJ1-4
abundance: .
v_gene: TRBV6-6
CDR3aa: CATLTGGREKLFF
CDR3nt: TGTGCCACCCTCACGGGGGGGCGTGAAAAACTGTTTTTT

d_gene: TRBD1
j_gene: TRBJ2-2
abundance: .
v_gene: TRBV5-1
CDR3aa: CASSPGTGEASGELFF
CDR3nt: TGCGCCAGCAGCCCGGGGACAGGGGAGGCGTCCGGGGAGCTGTTTTTT

d_gene: .
j_gene: TRBJ1-2
abundance: .
v_gene: TRBV29-1
CDR3aa: CSVERGGYYGYTF
CDR3nt: TGCAGCGTTGAACGGGGAGGCTACTATGGCTACACCTTC

d_gene: .
j_gene: TRBJ2-7
abundance: .
v_gene: TRBV19
CDR3aa: CASSIGPPSYEQYF
CDR3nt: TGTGCCAGTAGTATTGGACCGCCGTCCTACGAGCAGTACTTC

d_gene: .
j_gene: TRBJ1-2
abundance: .
v_gene: TRBV2
CDR3aa: CASSPGEGGYTF
CDR3nt: TGTGCCAGCAGCCCAGGGGAAGGTGGCTACACCTTC

d_gene: .
j_gene: TRBJ2-7
abundance: .
v_gene: TRBV27
CDR3aa: CASSRDSGGKQYF
CDR3nt: TGTGCCAGCAGTCGGGACAGCGGGGGCAAGCAGTACTTC

d_gene: .
j_gene: TRBJ1-3
abundance: .
v_gene: TRBV7-8
CDR3aa: CASSSSGAGVVNTIYF
CDR3nt: TGTGCCAGCAGCTCCAGCGGGGCAGGGGTGGTAAACACCATATATTTT

d_gene: .
j_gene: TRBJ2-3
abundance: .
v_gene: TRBV15
CDR3aa: CATSRDYADTQYF
CDR3nt: TGTGCCACCAGCAGAGATTATGCAGATACGCAGTATTTT

d_gene: .
j_gene: TRBJ1-1
abundance: .
v_gene: TRBV4-2
CDR3aa: CASSQAGQLTEAFF
CDR3nt: TGTGCCAGCAGCCAAGCAGGACAGCTCACTGAAGCTTTCTTT

d_gene: TRBD2
j_gene: TRBJ2-3
abundance: .
v_gene: TRBV3-1/TRBV3-2
CDR3aa: CASSQPSGGADTQYF
CDR3nt: TGTGCCAGCAGCCAACCTAGCGGGGGGGCAGATACGCAGTATTTT

d_gene: TRBD2
j_gene: TRBJ2-5
abundance: once
v_gene: TRBV9
CDR3aa: CASSAAGRETQYF
CDR3nt: TGTGCCAGCAGCGCAGCGGGGCGGGAGACCCAGTACTTC

d_gene: .
j_gene: TRBJ2-2
abundance: .
v_gene: TRBV3-1/TRBV3-2
CDR3aa: CASSRTGARGPANTGELFF
CDR3nt: TGTGCCAGCAGCCGTACGGGGGCCAGAGGTCCCGCGAACACCGGGGAGCTGTTTTTT

d_gene: TRBD1
j_gene: TRBJ1-2
abundance: .
v_gene: TRBV29-1
CDR3aa: CSVEQGAYYGYTF
CDR3nt: TGCAGCGTTGAACAGGGGGCTTACTATGGCTACACCTTC

d_gene: .
j_gene: TRBJ1-5
abundance: .
v_gene: TRBV10-3
CDR3aa: CAISDINSNQPQHF
CDR3nt: TGTGCCATCAGTGATATCAATAGCAATCAGCCCCAGCATTTT

d_gene: .
j_gene: TRBJ1-3
abundance: .
v_gene: TRBV28
CDR3aa: CASSLWAGLSGNTIYF
CDR3nt: TGTGCCAGCAGTTTATGGGCAGGACTCTCTGGAAACACCATATATTTT

d_gene: .
j_gene: TRBJ1-1
abundance: .
v_gene: TRBV9
CDR3aa: CASSVDAGATTEAFF
CDR3nt: TGTGCCAGCAGCGTAGACGCAGGGGCGACCACTGAAGCTTTCTTT

d_gene: TRBD1
j_gene: TRBJ1-4
abundance: .
v_gene: TRBV5-8
CDR3aa: CASSPGQGNEKLFF
CDR3nt: TGTGCCAGCAGCCCCGGACAGGGTAATGAAAAACTGTTTTTT

d_gene: .
j_gene: TRBJ2-5
abundance: .
v_gene: TRBV19
CDR3aa: CASSNTRGSRKETQYF
CDR3nt: TGTGCCAGTAGTAACACACGGGGCTCCCGGAAAGAGACCCAGTACTTC

d_gene: .
j_gene: TRBJ1-5
abundance: once
v_gene: TRBV6-5
CDR3aa: CASSPDRGNQPQHF
CDR3nt: TGTGCCAGCAGTCCCGATCGGGGCAATCAGCCCCAGCATTTT

d_gene: .
j_gene: TRBJ1-5
abundance: few
v_gene: TRBV19
CDR3aa: CASTPKDRVYSNQPQHF
CDR3nt: TGTGCCAGTACCCCGAAGGACAGAGTTTATAGCAATCAGCCCCAGCATTTT